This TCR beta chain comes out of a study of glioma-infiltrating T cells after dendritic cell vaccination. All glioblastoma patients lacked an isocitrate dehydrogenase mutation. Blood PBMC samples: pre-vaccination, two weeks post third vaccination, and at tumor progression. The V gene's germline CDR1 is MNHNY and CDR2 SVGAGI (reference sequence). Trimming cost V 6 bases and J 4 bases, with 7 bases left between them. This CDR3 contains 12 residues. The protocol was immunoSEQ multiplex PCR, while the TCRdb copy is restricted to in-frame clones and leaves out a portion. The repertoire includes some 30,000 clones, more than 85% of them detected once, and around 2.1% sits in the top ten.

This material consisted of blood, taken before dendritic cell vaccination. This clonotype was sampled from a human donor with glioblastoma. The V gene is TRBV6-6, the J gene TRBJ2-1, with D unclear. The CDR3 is CASSSFYNEQFF. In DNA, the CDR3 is TGTGCCAGCAGCTCCTTTTACAATGAGCAGTTCTTC.